This TCR beta chain was found in a study of shared clonotypes between healthy human individuals. As to this clone: Its matching antigen is unknown.

Overall study results and limits: Non-shared clonotypes showed lower generation probabilities than clonotypes common to all four donors.

Measured with immunoSEQ multiplex PCR; TCRdb has only the in-frame clones, and not every one. The repertoire holds just over 2,000,000 clones, with approximately 95% as singletons. The germline gives CDR1 MDHEN, CDR2 SYDVKM. The CDR3 has 12 amino acids. V gave up 3 bases and J gave up 4 bases, with 6 bases separating them. This rearrangement joins TRBV28 to TRBJ1-1; no firm D call. This clonotype was sampled from a man younger than 35 in good health. The sample consisted of naive CD4+ T cells sorted from blood. Indicated subset: CD45RA+ positively selected. CDR3: CASSFVFTEAFF. CDR3 DNA sequence: TGTGCCAGCAGTTTTGTCTTCACTGAAGCTTTCTTT.